The clone carrying this T cell receptor (beta chain) has a single count. Treatment reported: about 20 received Ad26.COV2.S at low or high dose, single or two shots; about 5 received placebo; per-sample allocation not given. Samples came from day 63 after the first vaccine or placebo injection. This entry comes from a study of Ad26.COV2.S vaccination and SARS-CoV-2 variants. TCRdb's table, derived via immunoSEQ multiplex PCR, lists solely in-frame clones and lacks some. The sample lists some 370,000 clones; roughly 80% were seen once. The V gene's germline CDR1 is GTSNPN and CDR2 SVGIG (reference sequence). CDR3 length: 14 residues. V was trimmed by 5 bases and J by 0 bases, leaving 11 bases between them.

The chain couples TRBV30 to TRBJ2-1, with D perhaps matching TRBD2 (5 bases). The receptor was isolated from a person between 18 and 60 years old who received the Ad26.COV2.S COVID-19 vaccine or a placebo. The source was peripheral blood, collected in a trial of Ad26.COV2.S vaccine versus placebo. DNA of the CDR3: TGTGCCTGGGTAACGGGGAGCTCCTACAATGAGCAGTTCTTC. It translates to CAWVTGSSYNEQFF.